The 23 T cell receptor beta chains presented below share a single source sample, sequenced in a study of blood T cell repertoires in COVID-19. Libraries were prepared by immunoSEQ multiplex PCR; TCRdb keeps only in-frame clonotypes and omits some of them. The sample holds 100,000 to 150,000 clones, approximately 85% seen once. Sample: peripheral blood. The source of these receptors is a human donor in a cohort sampled during active COVID-19.

The rearrangement links TRBV18 to TRBJ2-1, with 15 bases fitting TRBD2. The CDR3 is made up of 15 amino acids. V shed 4 bases, J shed 10 bases, and the junction held 5 bases outside the gene matches. In germline, CDR1 is KGHSH, CDR2 LQKENI. CDR3 in amino acids: CASSRGLAGGLEQFF. The CDR3, as DNA: TGTGCCAGCTCACGGGGACTAGCGGGAGGATTGGAGCAGTTCTTC.

V and J are TRBV27 and TRBJ1-5; D ambiguous. The germline gives CDR1 MNHEY, CDR2 SMNVEV (reference sequence). V dropped 6 bases and J dropped 4 bases, with 10 bases sitting between them. The CDR3 contains 13 residues. The CDR3 region has the DNA TGTGCCAGCAGGGCAGCGAGGAATCAGCCCCAGCATTTT. Its translation is CASRAARNQPQHF.

The chain employs TRBV28 and TRBJ2-5; D is possibly TRBD2 (6 bases). Trimming removed 4 bases at V and 0 bases at J, with 27 bases between. CDR1 is MDHEN, CDR2 SYDVKM, per germline. The CDR3 contains 20 residues. CDR3 in amino acids: CASSCRPGTGKLSNQETQYF. The CDR3, as DNA: TGTGCCAGCAGTTGCCGCCCTGGGACTGGCAAACTGAGTAACCAAGAGACCCAGTACTTC.

The V gene is TRBV11-2, the J gene TRBJ2-7; 9 bases match TRBD1. V shed 1 base, J shed 2 bases, and the junction held 6 bases outside the gene matches. The germline gives CDR1 SGHAT, CDR2 FQNNGV. CDR3 length: 16 residues. CDR3 in amino acids: CASSLAAGTGTYEQYF. As DNA, the CDR3 is TGTGCCAGCAGCTTAGCCGCCGGGACAGGGACCTACGAGCAGTACTTC.

V gene TRBV27 combines with J gene TRBJ1-1; D is ambiguous. V lost 0 bases, J lost 0 bases, and 5 bases lay in between. This CDR3 region has 14 residues. Germline V gene sequence: CDR1 MNHEY, CDR2 SMNVEV (reference sequence). The CDR3 bases are TGTGCCAGCAGTTTATCCACGGTGAACACTGAAGCTTTCTTT. This codes for CASSLSTVNTEAFF.

This clone was observed at least ten times. V is TRBV19 and J is TRBJ2-7; D is ambiguous. The CDR3 contains 14 residues. CDR1 is LNHDA and CDR2 is SQIVND in the germline V gene (reference sequence). The germline V and J ends were trimmed by 1 base and 2 bases, with 9 bases remaining between them. The CDR3 DNA follows: TGTGCCAGTAGTATAGCAGACAAGCCCTACGAGCAGTACTTC. Its protein product is CASSIADKPYEQYF.

This chain connects TRBV7-9 to TRBJ1-2, with TRBD1 matching 9 bases. Trimming cost V 2 bases and J 3 bases; bases outside gene matches: 7. The CDR3 loop spans 16 amino acids. The germline V gene encodes CDR1 SEHNR and CDR2 FQNEAQ (reference sequence). CDR3 DNA: TGTGCCAGCAGCTTATCAACAGGGGGCTTGGACTATGGCTACACCTTC. This sequence encodes CASSLSTGGLDYGYTF.

The chain joins TRBV4-3 to TRBJ1-1; D perhaps matches TRBD1 (6 bases). This CDR3 is 15 amino acids long. The V gene's germline CDR1 is LGHNA and CDR2 YSLEER. Between the trimmed V and J ends, which lost 3 bases and 1 base, there was a span of 12 bases. The CDR3 sequence: CASSHISDRNTEAFF. CDR3 sequence (DNA): TGCGCCAGCAGCCATATCTCGGACAGGAACACTGAAGCTTTCTTT.

The chain uses TRBV7-3 and TRBJ2-1, with 7 positions matching TRBD2. Germline V gene sequence: CDR1 SGHTA, CDR2 FQGTGA. The CDR3 length is 15 residues. V lost 4 bases to trimming and J lost 1 base; unmatched junction nucleotides: 4. This chain's CDR3 is CASSYTSESYNEQFF. The CDR3 region has the DNA TGTGCCAGCAGCTACACTAGCGAGTCCTACAATGAGCAGTTCTTC. The full variable domain, its missing parts supplied by reference TRBV7-3 and TRBJ2-1, is GAGVSQTPSNKVTEKGKYVELRCDPISGHTALYWYRQSLGQGPEFLIYFQGTGAADDSGLPNDRFFAVRPEGSVSTLKIQRTERGDSAVYLCASSYTSESYNEQFFGPGTRLTVL.

The rearrangement links TRBV5-1 to TRBJ2-1, with TRBD1 identical over 8 bases. CDR3 length: 15 amino acids. Germline CDR1 SGHRS, CDR2 YFSETQ. V was pared by 0 bases and J by 4 bases, with 3 bases of the junction left unmatched. This CDR3 is CASSLGTGRYNEQFF. The DNA of the CDR3 is TGCGCCAGCAGCTTGGGGACAGGGAGGTACAATGAGCAGTTCTTC.

This chain connects TRBV11-2 to TRBJ2-7; 8 bases line up with TRBD1. The CDR3 is 16 residues long. V gave up 1 base and J gave up 6 bases; unmatched junction bases: 11. The germline V gene has CDR1 SGHAT and CDR2 FQNNGV. CDR3: CASSLAQTGVRREQYF. CDR3 bases: TGTGCCAGCAGCTTAGCCCAGACAGGGGTCAGGCGCGAGCAGTACTTC.

V and J are TRBV6-6 and TRBJ2-1; perhaps TRBD1 as D (6 bases). Germline values: CDR1 MNHNY, CDR2 SVGAGI (reference sequence). This CDR3 spans 14 amino acids. The V end was cut by 7 bases, the J end by 0 bases, with 10 bases between. The CDR3 coding sequence is TGTGCCAGCAAGGGACAAAGCTCCTACAATGAGCAGTTCTTC. Its protein product is CASKGQSSYNEQFF.

The chain is built from TRBV7-2 and TRBJ2-7, with TRBD2 matching 10 bases. Germline CDR1 SGHTA, CDR2 FQGNSA. The CDR3 totals 14 residues. Losses at the gene ends were 6 bases for V and 7 bases for J; bases not matched to a gene: 9. The CDR3: CASRSSGRVFEQYF. In DNA, the CDR3 is TGTGCCAGCAGGTCCAGCGGGAGGGTGTTTGAGCAGTACTTC.

V gene TRBV27 combines with J gene TRBJ2-2, with TRBD2 matching over 9 bases. J was trimmed by 3 bases and V by 3 bases; bases with no gene match: 8. Germline lookup yields CDR1 MNHEY and CDR2 SMNVEV (reference sequence). The length of the CDR3 is 17 residues. The CDR3 loop is CASSFSGGIGDTGELFF. Written as DNA, the CDR3 is TGTGCCAGCAGTTTCAGCGGGGGGATAGGGGACACCGGGGAGCTGTTTTTT.

This clone has only one observation. The same CDR3 is also encoded by other DNA sequences in this sample. The chain has TRBV19 and TRBJ1-1; 7 bases map to TRBD1. Germline V gives CDR1 LNHDA, CDR2 SQIVND (reference sequence). The CDR3 loop spans 14 amino acids. Trimming cost V 5 bases and J 0 bases; bases outside gene matches: 3. CDR3 sequence: CASSRGQMNTEAFF. In nucleotides, the CDR3 is TGTGCCAGTAGTCGGGGACAGATGAACACTGAAGCTTTCTTT.

In nucleotides, the CDR3 is TGTGCCAGCAGCTACAGGGTGACTAATGAAAAACTGTTTTTT. It specifies CASSYRVTNEKLFF. V and J are TRBV5-6 and TRBJ1-4, with D perhaps TRBD1 (6 bases). CDR3 length: 14 amino acids. Germline lookup yields CDR1 SGHDT and CDR2 YYEEEE. Trimming cost V 3 bases and J 2 bases, with 8 bases left between them.

This chain connects TRBV6-6 to TRBJ1-1; 12 nucleotides line up with TRBD1. Germline V CDR1 and CDR2: MNHNY, SVGAGI (reference sequence). This CDR3 spans 15 amino acids. With V trimmed by 5 bases and J by 3 bases, 4 bases remained unmatched. The CDR3 loop is CASSTRDRGHTEAFF. For the CDR3, the DNA is TGTGCCAGCAGTACCCGGGACAGGGGGCACACTGAAGCTTTCTTT.

This clone was detected once. The rearrangement uses TRBV6-6 and TRBJ1-1, with TRBD1 matching 12 bases. V dropped 6 bases and J dropped 7; count of bases not matched to a gene: 12. Germline V gives CDR1 MNHNY, CDR2 SVGAGI (reference sequence). This CDR3 region has 16 residues. The CDR3 loop reads CASRPFGTGGAGEAFF. The CDR3 DNA reads TGTGCCAGCAGACCCTTTGGGACAGGGGGCGCCGGTGAAGCTTTCTTT.

This chain links TRBV7-9 with TRBJ2-2, with a tentative D call TRBD1 (6 bases). The germline V and J ends were trimmed by 7 bases and 2 bases, with 8 bases remaining between them. The CDR3 loop spans 13 amino acids. In germline, CDR1 is SEHNR, CDR2 FQNEAQ (reference sequence). Here the CDR3 reads CASKGVNTGELFF. For the CDR3, the DNA is TGTGCCAGCAAGGGGGTTAACACCGGGGAGCTGTTTTTT. Variable domain in full (rest from reference TRBV7-9 and TRBJ2-2): DTGVSQNPRHKITKRGQNVTFRCDPISEHNRLYWYRQTLGQGPEFLTYFQNEAQLEKSRLLSDRFSAERPKGSFSTLEIQRTEQGDSAMYLCASKGVNTGELFFGEGSRLTVL.

The J gene is TRBJ1-5, the V gene TRBV7-9; the match to TRBD1 covers 10 bases. Germline-derived CDR1 and CDR2 are SEHNR and FQNEAQ (reference sequence). The junction had 11 bases not matched to a gene; V was cut back by 5 bases and J by 7 bases. The CDR3 has 16 amino acids. This chain's CDR3 is CASSEDRGGFGQPQHF. CDR3 DNA: TGTGCCAGCAGCGAGGACAGGGGGGGCTTTGGGCAGCCCCAGCATTTT. Complete variable domain (other parts from reference TRBV7-9 and TRBJ1-5): DTGVSQNPRHKITKRGQNVTFRCDPISEHNRLYWYRQTLGQGPEFLTYFQNEAQLEKSRLLSDRFSAERPKGSFSTLEIQRTEQGDSAMYLCASSEDRGGFGQPQHFGDGTRLSIL.

The chain carries TRBV11-1 and TRBJ1-3; D not certain. Deletions cut 5 bases from V and 0 bases from J, with 8 bases between. Germline lookup yields CDR1 SGHAT and CDR2 FQDESV (reference sequence). The CDR3 has 14 amino acids. The CDR3: CASSRGSSGNTIYF. CDR3 DNA: TGTGCCAGCAGCAGAGGGAGCTCTGGAAACACCATATATTTT.

This chain uses TRBV5-4 with TRBJ2-1, with 8 bases fitting TRBD2. This CDR3 region has 15 residues. Germline CDR1 is SGHNT and CDR2 is YYREEE (reference sequence). The V gene end was trimmed by 2 bases and the J gene end by 7 bases; junction bases not matched to a gene: 8. The chain's CDR3 is CASSFLAGWGNEQFF. CDR3 nucleotide sequence: TGTGCCAGCAGCTTTTTAGCGGGGTGGGGGAATGAGCAGTTCTTC.

The chain carries TRBV4-1 and TRBJ2-1; weak D call: TRBD2 (5 bases). The CDR3 runs to 14 residues. From germline, CDR1 is MGHRA and CDR2 YSYEKL. The V and J ends lost 4 bases and 4 bases respectively, with 11 bases between them. The CDR3 loop reads CASSLPGMYNEQFF. The CDR3, as DNA: TGCGCCAGCAGCCTTCCGGGGATGTACAATGAGCAGTTCTTC.